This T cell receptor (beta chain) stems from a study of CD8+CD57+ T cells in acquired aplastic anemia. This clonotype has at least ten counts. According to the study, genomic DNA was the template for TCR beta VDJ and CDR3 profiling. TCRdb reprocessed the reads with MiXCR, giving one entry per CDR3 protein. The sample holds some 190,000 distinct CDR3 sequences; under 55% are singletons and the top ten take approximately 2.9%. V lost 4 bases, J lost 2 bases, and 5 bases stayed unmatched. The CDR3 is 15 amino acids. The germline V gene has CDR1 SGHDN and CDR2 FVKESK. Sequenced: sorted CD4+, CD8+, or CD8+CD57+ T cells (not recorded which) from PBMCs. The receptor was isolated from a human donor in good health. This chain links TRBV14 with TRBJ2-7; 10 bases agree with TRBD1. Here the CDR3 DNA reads TGTGCCAGCAGCCGGGGACAGGGGCGAACCTACGAGCAGTACTTC. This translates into CASSRGQGRTYEQYF.